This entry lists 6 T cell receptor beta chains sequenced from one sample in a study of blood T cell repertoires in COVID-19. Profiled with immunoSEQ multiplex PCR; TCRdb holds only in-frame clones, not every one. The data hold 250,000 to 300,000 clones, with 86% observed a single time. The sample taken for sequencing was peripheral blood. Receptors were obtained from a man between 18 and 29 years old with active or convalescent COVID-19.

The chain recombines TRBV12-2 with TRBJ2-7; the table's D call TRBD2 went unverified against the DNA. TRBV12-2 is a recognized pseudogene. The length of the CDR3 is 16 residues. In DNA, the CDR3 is TGTGCAAGTCGTCCTCCTCTAGCGGGAGGCCCCTACGAGCAGTACTTC. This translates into CASRPPLAGGPYEQYF.

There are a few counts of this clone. The DNA of the CDR3 is TGTGCCTGGAGTGTACAGGGGGTCGAGCAGTACTTC. Its translation: CAWSVQGVEQYF. The genes are TRBV30 and TRBJ2-7, with 8 bases fitting TRBD1. CDR1 and CDR2 from the germline V gene are GTSNPN and SVGIG (reference sequence). V lost 0 bases to trimming and J lost 6 bases; unmatched junction nucleotides: 1. This CDR3 is built from 12 residues.

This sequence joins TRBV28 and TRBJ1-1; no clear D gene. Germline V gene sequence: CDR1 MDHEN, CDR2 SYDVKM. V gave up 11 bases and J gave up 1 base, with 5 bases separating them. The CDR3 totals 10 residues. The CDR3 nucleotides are TGTGCCTCGGGGAACACTGAAGCTTTCTTT. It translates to CASGNTEAFF.

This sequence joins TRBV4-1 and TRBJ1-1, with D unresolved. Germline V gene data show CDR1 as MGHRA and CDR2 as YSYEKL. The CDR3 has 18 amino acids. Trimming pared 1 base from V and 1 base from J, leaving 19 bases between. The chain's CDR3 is CASSQGIGRFGANTEAFF. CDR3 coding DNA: TGCGCCAGCAGCCAAGGAATTGGTCGGTTTGGAGCGAACACTGAAGCTTTCTTT.

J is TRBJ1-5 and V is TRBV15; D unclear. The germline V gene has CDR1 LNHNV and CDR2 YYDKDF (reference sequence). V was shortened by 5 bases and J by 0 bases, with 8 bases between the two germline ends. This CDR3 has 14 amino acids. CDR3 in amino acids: CATSSDYSNQPQHF. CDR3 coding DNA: TGTGCCACCAGCTCGGACTATAGCAATCAGCCCCAGCATTTT.

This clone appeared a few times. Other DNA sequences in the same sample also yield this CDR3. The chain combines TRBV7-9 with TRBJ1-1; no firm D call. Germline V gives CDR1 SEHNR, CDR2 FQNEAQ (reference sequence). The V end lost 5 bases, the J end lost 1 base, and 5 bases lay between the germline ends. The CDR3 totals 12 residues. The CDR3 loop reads CASSRGNTEAFF. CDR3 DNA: TGTGCCAGCAGCCGGGGGAACACTGAAGCTTTCTTT. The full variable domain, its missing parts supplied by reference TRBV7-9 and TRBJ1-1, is DTGVSQNPRHKITKRGQNVTFRCDPISEHNRLYWYRQTLGQGPEFLTYFQNEAQLEKSRLLSDRFSAERPKGSFSTLEIQRTEQGDSAMYLCASSRGNTEAFFGQGTRLTVV.